The clone carrying this T cell receptor beta chain has a count of ten or more. This record belongs to a study of T cells in Graves' hyperthyroidism and ophthalmopathy. TCR beta CDR3 region amplification was performed from RNA transcripts. A first-round RT-PCR of the TCR CDR3 used the HTBI primer set. TCRdb re-analysed the multiplex PCR reads in MiXCR, keeping a single row per CDR3 protein. The sample consists of around 350,000 distinct CDR3 sequences, roughly 15% of them appearing once. The germline V gene has CDR1 DFQATT and CDR2 SNEGSKA (reference sequence). The CDR3 extends over 15 amino acids. The trim removed 1 base at V and 4 bases at J, leaving 3 bases unmatched. Criteria for exclusion of patients were uncontrolled infection, other autoimmune disease, pregnancy or lactation.

This chain connects TRBV20-1 to TRBJ2-7, with 14 bases that match TRBD2. The source material was blood. This clonotype was sampled from a woman in her fifties or sixties with Graves' ophthalmopathy. The CDR3 reads CSARAGTSGRYEQYF. CDR3 sequence (DNA): TGCAGTGCTAGAGCCGGGACTAGCGGGAGATACGAGCAGTACTTC.